What follows is one T cell receptor (beta chain) and its context. Time point in this sample: sample taken at primary tumor resection. TCRdb re-called the 5' RACE reads with MiXCR, one entry per CDR3 protein. The top ten clones hold under 40% of a sample with tens of thousands of distinct CDR3 sequences, 3.1% of them seen once. Germline V gene data show CDR1 as DFQATT and CDR2 as SNEGSKA (reference sequence). V dropped 0 bases and J dropped 12 bases, with 9 bases sitting between them. The CDR3 extends over 11 amino acids. The sample originates from a study of spatial heterogeneity in lung cancer. The V and J genes are TRBV20-1 and TRBJ2-1; D is ambiguous. Sequencing used normal lung tissue next to the tumor, obtained at surgery. This sequence was found in a male donor with early-stage non-small cell lung cancer. CDR3 in DNA: TGCAGTGCTAGAGATACCCCAGGGCAGTTCTTC. This codes for CSARDTPGQFF.